Following are 29 T cell receptor beta chains from one sample sequenced in a study of OX40 agonist ivuxolimab in advanced cancers. Generated by immunoSEQ multiplex PCR, the TCRdb table keeps only in-frame clones and is missing some. Of 66,000 or so clones detected, approximately 81% appear once; the ten largest clones hold 4%. Sequenced here: CD4+ or CD8+ T cells sorted from blood, sampled in a trial of the OX40 agonist ivuxolimab. The receptors come from an adult with an advanced solid tumor such as melanoma, head and neck, liver or kidney cancer.

This chain joins TRBV27 and TRBJ2-7, with a tentative D call TRBD2 (6 bases). V lost 2 bases, J lost 4 bases, and 12 bases lay in between. The CDR3 is 14 amino acids. Germline CDR1 reads MNHEY; CDR2 reads SMNVEV (reference sequence). The CDR3, as DNA: TGTGCCAGCAGTTTAGGGGGGAGAGGGTACGAGCAGTACTTC. It codes for CASSLGGRGYEQYF.

The chain combines TRBV7-9 with TRBJ2-4, with D possibly TRBD1 on 5 matching bases. CDR1 and CDR2 from the germline V gene are SEHNR and FQNEAQ (reference sequence). Trimming removed 2 bases at V and 1 base at J, with 9 bases between. There are 15 residues in the CDR3. CDR3 sequence: CASSLTQGAKNIQYF. In DNA form, the CDR3 reads TGTGCCAGCAGCTTAACCCAGGGCGCCAAAAACATTCAGTACTTC.

The chain is built from TRBV30 and TRBJ2-2; D ambiguous. Germline CDR1 is GTSNPN and CDR2 is SVGIG (reference sequence). With 2 bases removed from V and 2 bases from J, the gap between germline ends came to 6 bases. This CDR3 spans 13 amino acids. CDR3 sequence: CAWSQPNTGELFF. The CDR3 DNA reads as TGTGCCTGGAGTCAGCCCAACACCGGGGAGCTGTTTTTT.

The rearrangement uses TRBV11-1 and TRBJ2-3; D ambiguous. The CDR3 sequence is 15 residues long. CDR1 SGHAT and CDR2 FQDESV come from the germline V gene (reference sequence). Deletions cut 4 bases from V and 2 bases from J, with 13 bases between. This chain's CDR3 is CASSYSPGPTDTQYF. The CDR3 DNA reads TGTGCCAGCAGCTATAGCCCGGGCCCCACAGATACGCAGTATTTT.

The V and J genes are TRBV7-6 and TRBJ1-5; TRBD1 is a possible D gene (6 bases). The CDR3 has 15 residues. In germline, CDR1 is SGHVS, CDR2 FNYEAQ. V lost 5 bases, J lost 0 bases, and 11 bases lay in between. The CDR3 sequence: CASSPGQPSNQPQHF. The CDR3 DNA reads as TGTGCCAGCAGCCCCGGACAGCCTAGCAATCAGCCCCAGCATTTT.

The rearrangement links TRBV19 to TRBJ2-3; possibly TRBD2 for D (5 bases). The germline gives CDR1 LNHDA, CDR2 SQIVND (reference sequence). This CDR3 region has 14 residues. Trimming removed 6 bases from V and 2 bases from J, with 12 bases in between. CDR3 sequence: CASSGLVHTDTQYF. The CDR3 DNA reads TGTGCCAGTAGCGGACTGGTCCACACAGATACGCAGTATTTT.

V gene TRBV6-1 combines with J gene TRBJ1-5; D unresolved. The germline gives CDR1 MNHNS, CDR2 SASEGT. This CDR3 spans 14 amino acids. V lost 2 bases and J 7 bases, leaving 12 bases between the germline ends. CDR3 protein: CASSESSRFQPQHF. The DNA of the CDR3 is TGTGCCAGCAGTGAATCCTCGCGGTTCCAGCCCCAGCATTTT.

The chain combines TRBV28 with TRBJ2-1; TRBD2 agrees at 9 bases. The V gene's germline CDR1 is MDHEN and CDR2 SYDVKM. Trimming took 9 bases from V and 1 from J; bases not matched to a gene: 7. There are 15 residues in the CDR3. The CDR3 DNA is TGTGCCAGTCGCAGGGCGGGAGGGTCCTACAATGAGCAGTTCTTC. Translating gives CASRRAGGSYNEQFF.

The CDR3 DNA follows: TGTGCCAGCAGCTTGACAGGGATTGGTAATGAAAAACTGTTTTTT. Translation gives CASSLTGIGNEKLFF. The rearrangement links TRBV7-8 to TRBJ1-4, with 7 bases lining up with TRBD1. Per germline, CDR1 SGHVS and CDR2 FQNEAQ. The CDR3 sequence is 15 residues long. The J segment lost 4 bases and the V segment lost 3 bases, leaving 5 bases of the junction unmatched. Combining the CDR3 with reference TRBV7-8 and TRBJ1-4 gives the whole variable domain GAGVSQSPRYKVAKRGQDVALRCDPISGHVSLFWYQQALGQGPEFLTYFQNEAQLDKSGLPSDRFFAERPEGSVSTLKIQRTQQEDSAVYLCASSLTGIGNEKLFFGSGTQLSVL.

The chain joins TRBV19 to TRBJ1-5; D perhaps matches TRBD1 (6 bases). V lost 6 bases and J lost 5, with 11 bases in between. The germline CDR1 and CDR2 sequences are LNHDA and SQIVND (reference sequence). The length of the CDR3 is 13 residues. The CDR3 region has the DNA TGTGCCAGTAGAACACAGGGACATCAGCCCCAGCATTTT. Its translation is CASRTQGHQPQHF.

In the case of this clone: One end of the junction varies from germline; a read error may be responsible. This rearrangement joins TRBV29-1 to TRBJ2-4; the D gene is possibly TRBD1 (5 bases). The CDR3 spans 11 residues. CDR1 is SQVTM, CDR2 ANQGSEA, per germline. DNA for the CDR3: TGCAGCGTTGGTGCCAAGGGGTTATCATTTTTC. Its translation is CSVGAKGLSFF.

The rearrangement links TRBV7-2 to TRBJ1-1; D unclear. CDR1 is SGHTA and CDR2 is FQGNSA in the germline V gene. Trimming removed 5 bases from V and 3 bases from J, with 16 bases in between. The CDR3 runs to 15 residues. The CDR3 spells CASSRPQGSYTEAFF. The CDR3 DNA reads TGTGCCAGCAGCCGGCCACAAGGATCCTACACTGAAGCTTTCTTT.

This chain uses TRBV10-3 with TRBJ2-3, with TRBD1 as a possible D gene (6 bases). The germline gives CDR1 ENHRY, CDR2 SYGVKD. The CDR3 loop spans 15 amino acids. Trimming removed 0 bases from V and 3 bases from J, with 10 bases in between. CDR3 nucleotides: TGTGCCATCAGTGAGTCTGGACAGTGGACAGATACGCAGTATTTT. This codes for CAISESGQWTDTQYF.

The rearrangement joins TRBV6-6 to TRBJ1-5; 7 bases fit TRBD1. This CDR3 spans 14 amino acids. After removal of 7 bases from V and 7 bases from J, the junction contained 10 bases not matched to a gene. The V gene's germline CDR1 is MNHNY and CDR2 SVGAGI (reference sequence). CDR3 DNA sequence: TGTGCCAGCACCCAGGGCAGGGGGGGCCAGCCCCAGCATTTT. Translation: CASTQGRGGQPQHF.

This sequence joins TRBV7-3 and TRBJ2-3, with D possibly matching TRBD2 (5 bases). The CDR3 is made up of 16 amino acids. Germline V CDR1 and CDR2: SGHTA, FQGTGA. Trimming took off 5 bases at V and 2 bases at J, with 17 bases between the two ends. CDR3 coding DNA: TGTGCCAGCAGCAGAGATGGGCTCGGGGTCACAGATACGCAGTATTTT. Its protein product is CASSRDGLGVTDTQYF.

J is TRBJ2-2 and V is TRBV13, with 7 bases that match TRBD2. The CDR3 covers 14 residues. From germline, CDR1 is PRHDT and CDR2 FYEKMQ (reference sequence). V was clipped by 6 bases and J by 5 bases; unmatched bases: 6. The CDR3 nucleotides are TGTGCCAGCAGAAGAAGAGCGGGAACCGGGGAGCTGTTTTTT. This sequence encodes CASRRRAGTGELFF.

This sequence joins TRBV27 and TRBJ1-6, with D perhaps TRBD1 (5 bases). V dropped 2 bases and J dropped 9 bases, with 14 bases sitting between them. Germline CDR1 reads MNHEY; CDR2 reads SMNVEV (reference sequence). This CDR3 is 15 amino acids long. The CDR3, as DNA: TGTGCCAGCAGTTTAGGTAGGGGTGTGACTTCACCCCTCCACTTT. It encodes CASSLGRGVTSPLHF.

This clone was counted a few times. V is TRBV30 and J is TRBJ2-1; 11 bases are shared with TRBD1. J gave up 3 bases and V 3 bases, and 7 bases lay outside the gene matches. Germline lookup yields CDR1 GTSNPN and CDR2 SVGIG (reference sequence). The CDR3 runs to 16 residues. CDR3 protein: CAWSEWTGGNYNEQFF. The CDR3 nucleotides read TGTGCCTGGAGCGAGTGGACAGGGGGCAACTACAATGAGCAGTTCTTC. Drawing the rest from reference TRBV30 and TRBJ2-1, the complete variable domain is SQTIHQWPATLVQPVGSPLSLECTVEGTSNPNLYWYRQAAGRGLQLLFYSVGIGQISSEVPQNLSASRPQDRQFILSSKKLLLSDSGFYLCAWSEWTGGNYNEQFFGPGTRLTVL.

The chain links TRBV11-2 to TRBJ2-3, with TRBD2 matching 13 bases. Losses at the gene ends were 5 bases for V and 8 bases for J; bases not matched to a gene: 4. CDR3 length: 14 residues. CDR1 is SGHAT, CDR2 FQNNGV, per germline. The CDR3 protein is CASSPGLAGVTQYF. CDR3 nucleotides: TGTGCCAGCAGCCCAGGACTAGCGGGGGTTACGCAGTATTTT. The whole variable domain, remainder taken from reference TRBV11-2 and TRBJ2-3, is EAGVAQSPRYKIIEKRQSVAFWCNPISGHATLYWYQQILGQGPKLLIQFQNNGVVDDSQLPKDRFSAERLKGVDSTLKIQPAKLEDSAVYLCASSPGLAGVTQYFGPGTRLTVL.

The rearrangement links TRBV6-5 to TRBJ2-2; perhaps TRBD2 as D (6 bases). CDR1 MNHEY and CDR2 SVGAGI come from the germline V gene. The CDR3 has 15 amino acids. Between the trimmed V and J ends, which lost 3 bases and 1 base, there was a span of 9 bases. The CDR3 coding sequence is TGTGCCAGCAGTTATTGGGGGGAGAACACCGGGGAGCTGTTTTTT. This sequence encodes CASSYWGENTGELFF.

This clone was seen once. The rearrangement uses TRBV7-9 and TRBJ1-5; maybe TRBD1 (6 bases). This CDR3 has 15 amino acids. V lost 6 bases and J 0 bases, leaving 12 bases between the germline ends. The germline gives CDR1 SEHNR, CDR2 FQNEAQ (reference sequence). CDR3 loop: CASSWGAHSNQPQHF. CDR3 coding DNA: TGTGCCAGCAGTTGGGGGGCCCATAGCAATCAGCCCCAGCATTTT.

The chain employs TRBV6-5 and TRBJ2-5, with D possibly TRBD2 on 5 matching bases. The end of the DNA is better explained by TRBJ2-7, so the J call may be wrong. CDR3 size: 15 residues. Germline V gene sequence: CDR1 MNHEY, CDR2 SVGAGI. The CDR3 bases are TGTGCCAGCAGTTACGCCGGGATCGAACCCTACGAGCAGTACTTC. Its protein is CASSYAGIEPYEQYF.

This sequence joins TRBV27 and TRBJ2-2, with TRBD1 matching 9 bases. The CDR3 contains 16 residues. CDR1 and CDR2 (germline): MNHEY, SMNVEV (reference sequence). Germline trimming cut 5 bases from V and 6 bases from J; bases unmatched to any gene: 10. In DNA, the CDR3 is TGTGCCAGCAGTGGGGGGACAGGGACAGGGCCCGGGGAGCTGTTTTTT. Residues: CASSGGTGTGPGELFF.

V is TRBV7-9 and J is TRBJ2-6; the D gene is possibly TRBD1 (5 bases). In germline, CDR1 is SEHNR, CDR2 FQNEAQ (reference sequence). Trimming removed 1 base from V and 0 bases from J, with 13 bases in between. The CDR3 is made up of 18 amino acids. CDR3 nucleotides: TGTGCCAGCAGCTTAGACAGGTCTATACCCTCTGGGGCCAACGTCCTGACTTTC. Amino acids: CASSLDRSIPSGANVLTF.

This clone came up once. The chain uses TRBV5-6 and TRBJ1-4, with 10 positions matching TRBD1. The CDR3 contains 15 residues. Germline-derived CDR1 and CDR2 are SGHDT and YYEEEE. The V segment lost 4 bases and the J segment 7 bases; nucleotides outside the gene matches: 7. DNA of the CDR3: TGTGCCAGCAGCAGACCGGGACAGGGGAGTGAAAAACTGTTTTTT. This codes for CASSRPGQGSEKLFF.

This chain uses TRBV28 with TRBJ1-5, with D unclear. Trimming left V 8 bases short and J 3 bases short, with 20 bases between. Germline CDR1 reads MDHEN; CDR2 reads SYDVKM. The CDR3 totals 16 residues. The chain's CDR3 is CASAVGSGMNNQPQHF. The CDR3 DNA is TGTGCCAGCGCAGTGGGTTCGGGGATGAACAATCAGCCCCAGCATTTT.

The chain uses TRBV5-1 and TRBJ1-4; D is unresolved. Germline lookup yields CDR1 SGHRS and CDR2 YFSETQ. V was pared by 3 bases and J by 8 bases, with 11 bases between. The CDR3 sequence is 13 residues long. CDR3 sequence: CASSSKDGEKLFF. In DNA form, the CDR3 reads TGCGCCAGCAGCTCAAAGGACGGGGAAAAACTGTTTTTT.

The V gene is TRBV7-3, the J gene TRBJ2-1; maybe TRBD2 (6 bases). CDR3 length: 14 residues. Per germline, CDR1 SGHTA and CDR2 FQGTGA. The germline V and J ends were trimmed by 4 bases and 7 bases, with 14 bases remaining between them. CDR3 residues: CASSWGTGENEQFF. In DNA form, the CDR3 reads TGTGCCAGCAGCTGGGGGACTGGAGAGAATGAGCAGTTCTTC.

The CDR3 DNA follows: TGTGCCAGCAGCTTAAGAGGACAGGGCAGTGGCTACACCTTC. It encodes CASSLRGQGSGYTF. The V gene is TRBV7-9, the J gene TRBJ1-2; 8 bases fit TRBD1. The ends lost 2 bases at V and 7 bases at J; junction bases unmatched: 6. The CDR3 is 14 residues long. Germline V lookup: CDR1 SEHNR, CDR2 FQNEAQ (reference sequence).